These 11 T cell receptor beta chains were all obtained from the same sample, sequenced in a study of shared clonotypes between healthy human individuals. Profiled with immunoSEQ multiplex PCR; TCRdb holds only in-frame clones, not every one. In the table there are 950,000 to 1,200,000 clones, approximately 80% of which are singletons. Material for sequencing was memory CD4+ T cells from PBMCs. The subset: CD45RA-negative fraction. The receptors stem from a man younger than 30 in good health. Some clones in this sample may be carry-over from other donors' samples.

This clone was counted a few times. The chain recombines TRBV4-2 with TRBJ2-6; D gene unclear. Trimming removed 1 base from V and 0 bases from J, with 10 bases in between. CDR1 is LGHNA, CDR2 YNFKEQ, per germline. CDR3 length: 17 amino acids. The CDR3 bases are TGTGCCAGCAGCCAAGTCACAAGCCTCTCTGGGGCCAACGTCCTGACTTTC. It specifies CASSQVTSLSGANVLTF.

This clone was seen repeatedly, ten times or more. The gene calls are TRBV11-2 and TRBJ2-3, with 9 bases matching TRBD1. Germline assignment: CDR1 SGHAT and CDR2 FQNNGV. The V segment lost 2 bases and the J segment 3 bases; nucleotides outside the gene matches: 12. This CDR3 spans 18 amino acids. CDR3 sequence reads: CASSLTSPKDRGTDTQYF. CDR3 nucleotide sequence: TGTGCCAGCAGCTTAACGTCTCCTAAGGACAGGGGAACAGATACGCAGTATTTT.

The rearrangement joins TRBV19 to TRBJ1-5, with TRBD1 matching 10 bases. V was clipped by 6 bases and J by 8 bases; unmatched bases: 13. This CDR3 is built from 16 residues. From germline, CDR1 is LNHDA and CDR2 SQIVND (reference sequence). CDR3 in amino acids: CASRPSDRGIWKPQHF. The DNA of the CDR3 is TGTGCCAGTAGACCCTCGGACAGGGGGATATGGAAGCCCCAGCATTTT.

The chain recombines TRBV6-5 with TRBJ2-7; a weak D match, TRBD1 (5 bases). V was pared by 2 bases and J by 3 bases, with 5 bases between. The length of the CDR3 is 12 residues. Looked up from germline, CDR1 is MNHEY and CDR2 is SVGAGI. Written as DNA, the CDR3 is TGTGCCAGCAGTTACCAGGGCTACGAGCAGTACTTC. It is translated as CASSYQGYEQYF.

This clone was detected only once. The V call is TRBV25-1, the J call TRBJ1-4, with no clear D. This CDR3 has 15 residues. The germline V gene has CDR1 MGHDK and CDR2 SYGVNS. The V end was cut by 3 bases, the J end by 4 bases, with 12 bases between. CDR3: CASSEPRGRNEKLFF. Here the CDR3 DNA reads TGTGCCAGCAGTGAGCCCCGCGGGCGTAATGAAAAACTGTTTTTT.

The genes are TRBV18 and TRBJ2-2; D is perhaps TRBD1 (5 bases). CDR1 and CDR2 (germline): KGHSH, LQKENI. The CDR3 contains 17 residues. Trimming stripped 1 base from V and 4 bases from J, with 16 bases between. CDR3 loop: CASSPLTVGRVTGELFF. The CDR3 DNA reads as TGTGCCAGCTCACCACTCACGGTGGGCAGGGTCACCGGGGAGCTGTTTTTT.

The chain couples TRBV7-2 to TRBJ1-1, with 8 bases aligning to TRBD1. Germline CDR1 is SGHTA and CDR2 is FQGNSA. The CDR3 is made up of 16 amino acids. Trimming at V came to 5 bases and at J to 2 bases, leaving 10 bases not matched to a gene. The CDR3 DNA follows: TGTGCCAGCAGCACGGGTCGGACAGGGAGAAACACTGAAGCTTTCTTT. Translation gives CASSTGRTGRNTEAFF.

The rearrangement links TRBV5-4 to TRBJ1-4, with 7 nucleotides matching TRBD1. CDR3 length equals 15 residues. Germline V gene lookup returns CDR1 SGHNT and CDR2 YYREEE (reference sequence). V was clipped by 5 bases and J by 8 bases; unmatched bases: 12. The CDR3 reads CASSRAPGQTEKLFF. The CDR3 DNA reads as TGTGCCAGCAGTAGGGCGCCGGGACAGACCGAAAAACTGTTTTTT. Filled out from reference TRBV5-4 and TRBJ1-4, the complete variable domain reads ETGVTQSPTHLIKTRGQQVTLRCSSQSGHNTVSWYQQALGQGPQFIFQYYREEENGRGNFPPRFSGLQFPNYSSELNVNALELDDSALYLCASSRAPGQTEKLFFGSGTQLSVL.

The CDR3, as DNA: TGTGCCAGCAGTGGAAATTGGGGAGATACGCAGTATTTT. Protein: CASSGNWGDTQYF. This rearrangement joins TRBV9 to TRBJ2-3, with D hard to call. This CDR3 contains 13 residues. The germline V gene encodes CDR1 SGDLS and CDR2 YYNGEE. V lost 5 bases to trimming and J lost 5 bases, with 12 bases between them.

The J gene is TRBJ2-2, the V gene TRBV7-2; D call uncertain. V was shortened by 1 base and J by 2 bases, with 8 bases between the two germline ends. Per the germline V gene, CDR1 is SGHTA and CDR2 is FQGNSA. The CDR3 runs to 15 residues. CDR3 bases: TGTGCCAGCAGCTTAGGGGCCTTTAACACCGGGGAGCTGTTTTTT. This sequence encodes CASSLGAFNTGELFF.

The chain recombines TRBV5-1 with TRBJ2-7, with TRBD1 identical over 9 bases. J lost 5 bases, V lost 3 bases, and 9 bases had no gene match. From germline, CDR1 is SGHRS and CDR2 YFSETQ. The CDR3 is 15 residues long. This chain's CDR3 is CASSYGPDRGNEQYF. As DNA, the CDR3 is TGCGCCAGCAGCTATGGGCCGGACAGGGGAAACGAGCAGTACTTC.